These T cell receptor beta chains were read from a single sample in a study of human T cells and chemical hapten exposure. TCRdb itself ran the RACE reads through MiXCR, one entry per CDR3 protein. The sample contains 50,000 to 65,000 distinct CDR3 sequences, about 11% of which appear only once. The sample here was whole blood, taken in connection with sensitization to the hapten diphenylcyclopropenone (DPC). These receptors all stem from a woman between 35 and 50 years old with alopecia areata. Some clones in this sample may be carry-over from other donors' samples. The CDR3 runs from the conserved cysteine through the conserved F or W. The D gene is left open where the match is weak. Rows give clone size only sometimes, using once, few, many, or a class for an expanded clone.

TRBJ2-7	TRBV7-9	-	13	-	TGTGCCAGCAGCTTAGTAGAGCCCTACGAGCAGTACTTC	CASSLVEPYEQYF
TRBJ1-5	TRBV20-1	-	15	few	TGCAGTGCCCAGAGGGAGGGCGTTAGCAATCAGCCCCAGCATTTT	CSAQREGVSNQPQHF
TRBJ1-5	TRBV29-1	-	12	many	TGCAGCGTTGTGTACGGGAATCAGCCCCAGCATTTT	CSVVYGNQPQHF
TRBJ2-2	TRBV3-1	-	13	many	TGTGCCAGCAGCCTTACAATCACCGGGGAGCTGTTTTTT	CASSLTITGELFF
TRBJ1-1	TRBV19	-	15	-	TGTGCCAGTAGTATATTCGGACAGATGAACACTGAAGCTTTCTTT	CASSIFGQMNTEAFF
TRBJ2-6	TRBV7-2	TRBD2	20	many	TGTGCCAGCAGCCCGGCAAGGGCCAGGGCGGGGGAATCTGGGGCCAACGTCCTGACTTTC	CASSPARARAGESGANVLTF
TRBJ2-3	TRBV20-1	-	15	-	TGCAGTGCTGGGGAGGACAAAACTAGCACAGATACGCAGTATTTT	CSAGEDKTSTDTQYF
TRBJ2-2	TRBV11-2	-	15	few	TGTGCCAGCATGGGGACGGGGGCGTGGACCGGGGAGCTGTTTTTT	CASMGTGAWTGELFF
TRBJ2-7	TRBV25-1	TRBD2	15	-	TGTGCCAGCAGTGATAGCGGGAGGTTTCCCTACGAGCAGTACTTC	CASSDSGRFPYEQYF
TRBJ2-1	TRBV5-4	-	15	many	TGTGCCAGCAGCTTGGGAGAAAGCTCCTACAATGAGCAGTTCTTC	CASSLGESSYNEQFF
TRBJ1-6	TRBV7-8	-	16	few	TGTGCCAGCAGCCCAGACTCAAGCTCCTATAATTCACCCCTCCACTTT	CASSPDSSSYNSPLHF
TRBJ2-7	TRBV6-2/TRBV6-3	-	12	few	TGTGCCAGCGCCTCGAACATGGACGAGCAGTACTTC	CASASNMDEQYF
TRBJ2-4	TRBV29-1	-	15	few	TGCAGCGTTGATGGTGGAGCTTTAGCCAAAAACATTCAGTACTTC	CSVDGGALAKNIQYF
TRBJ2-7	TRBV28	-	13	few	TGTGCCAGCACGCCCGGGGGCGGGTACGAGCAGTACTTC	CASTPGGGYEQYF
TRBJ1-2	TRBV29-1	TRBD1	13	-	TGCAGCGTTAACCCCGGACAGGGATCTGGCTACACCTTC	CSVNPGQGSGYTF
TRBJ2-7	TRBV2	-	13	many	TGTGCCAGCAGTGAACGAGGCAGATACGAGCAGTACTTC	CASSERGRYEQYF
TRBJ2-5	TRBV29-1	-	14	-	TGCAGCGTTGGAGGGACTTCCATCCAAGAGACCCAGTACTTC	CSVGGTSIQETQYF
TRBJ2-7	TRBV12-3/TRBV12-4	TRBD1	15	many	TGTGCCAGCAGGTATGGGACAGGGGCTTTCTACGAGCAGTACTTC	CASRYGTGAFYEQYF
TRBJ2-7	TRBV6-6	-	11	many	TGTGCCAGCAGATACGGACAGGAGCAGTACTTC	CASRYGQEQYF
TRBJ2-5	TRBV19	-	15	few	TGTGCCAGTAGTATCTATCCACAGGGAGGAGAGACCCAGTACTTC	CASSIYPQGGETQYF
TRBJ2-3	TRBV7-9	-	16	many	TGTGCCAGCAGCTCCCAGCAGGGTCTCGGCACAGATACGCAGTATTTT	CASSSQQGLGTDTQYF
TRBJ2-1	TRBV3-1	-	16	-	TGTGCCAGCAGCCAAGACCACAGATCAAGTTACAATGAGCAGTTCTTC	CASSQDHRSSYNEQFF
TRBJ2-7	TRBV11-2	TRBD1	15	-	TGTGCCAGCAGCTTAGTCAGGGGGCTATACCGCGAGCAGTACTTC	CASSLVRGLYREQYF
TRBJ1-1	TRBV2	-	13	-	TGTGCCAGCAGTCGCGACGGGAACACTGAAGCTTTCTTT	CASSRDGNTEAFF
TRBJ1-6	TRBV7-2	TRBD1	16	many	TGTGCCAGCAGCTTAGTCGGGACAGCGACTAATTCACCCCTCCACTTT	CASSLVGTATNSPLHF